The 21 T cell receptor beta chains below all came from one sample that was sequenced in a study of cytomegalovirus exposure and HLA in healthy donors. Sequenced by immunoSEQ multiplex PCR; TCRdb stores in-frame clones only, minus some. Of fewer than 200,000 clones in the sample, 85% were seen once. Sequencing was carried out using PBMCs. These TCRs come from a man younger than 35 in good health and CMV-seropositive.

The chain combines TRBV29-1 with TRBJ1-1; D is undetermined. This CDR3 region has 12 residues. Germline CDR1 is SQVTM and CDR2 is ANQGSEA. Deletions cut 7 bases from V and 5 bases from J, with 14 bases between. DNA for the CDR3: TGCAGCGCCCAACCCCCCCGGACTGAAGCTTTCTTT. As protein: CSAQPPRTEAFF.

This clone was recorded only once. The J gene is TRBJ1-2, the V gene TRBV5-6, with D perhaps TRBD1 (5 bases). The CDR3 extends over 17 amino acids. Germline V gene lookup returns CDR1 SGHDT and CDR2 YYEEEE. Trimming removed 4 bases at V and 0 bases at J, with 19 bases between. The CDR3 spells CASSQGGVRSANYGYTF. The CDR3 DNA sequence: TGTGCCAGCAGCCAGGGCGGAGTCAGGTCGGCTAACTATGGCTACACCTTC.

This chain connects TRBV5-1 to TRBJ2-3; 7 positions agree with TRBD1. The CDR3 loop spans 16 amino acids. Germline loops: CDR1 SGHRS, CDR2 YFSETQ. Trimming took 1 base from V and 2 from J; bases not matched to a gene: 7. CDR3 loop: CASSLTPGQITDTQYF. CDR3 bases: TGCGCCAGCAGCTTGACTCCGGGACAGATCACAGATACGCAGTATTTT.

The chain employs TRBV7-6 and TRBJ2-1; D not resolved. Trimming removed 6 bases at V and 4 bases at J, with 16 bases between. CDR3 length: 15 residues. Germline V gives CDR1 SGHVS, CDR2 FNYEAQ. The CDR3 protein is CASSQDNGQYNEQFF. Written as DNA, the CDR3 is TGTGCCAGCAGTCAAGACAATGGTCAGTACAATGAGCAGTTCTTC.

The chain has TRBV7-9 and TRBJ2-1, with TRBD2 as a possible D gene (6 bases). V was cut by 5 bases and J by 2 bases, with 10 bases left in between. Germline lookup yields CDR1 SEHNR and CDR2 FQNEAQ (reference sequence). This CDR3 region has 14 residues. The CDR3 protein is CASSPRTTYNEQFF. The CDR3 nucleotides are TGTGCCAGCAGCCCCCGGACTACCTACAATGAGCAGTTCTTC.

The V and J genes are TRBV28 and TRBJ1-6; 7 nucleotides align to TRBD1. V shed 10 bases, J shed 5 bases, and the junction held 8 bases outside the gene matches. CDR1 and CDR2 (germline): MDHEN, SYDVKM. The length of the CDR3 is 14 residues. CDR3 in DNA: TGTGCCACCATTTTGCAGGGGGATAATTCACCCCTCCACTTT. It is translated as CATILQGDNSPLHF.

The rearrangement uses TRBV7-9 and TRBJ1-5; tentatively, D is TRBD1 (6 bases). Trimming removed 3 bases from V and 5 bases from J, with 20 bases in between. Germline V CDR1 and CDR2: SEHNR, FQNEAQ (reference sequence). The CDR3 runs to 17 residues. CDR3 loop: CASSFSLLDSRDQPQHF. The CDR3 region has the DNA TGTGCCAGCAGCTTCTCCCTCCTGGACAGTCGAGATCAGCCCCAGCATTTT. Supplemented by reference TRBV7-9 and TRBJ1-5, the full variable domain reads DTGVSQNPRHKITKRGQNVTFRCDPISEHNRLYWYRQTLGQGPEFLTYFQNEAQLEKSRLLSDRFSAERPKGSFSTLEIQRTEQGDSAMYLCASSFSLLDSRDQPQHFGDGTRLSIL.

CDR3: CASSRGLGSYNEQFF. The CDR3 DNA is TGTGCCAGCAGCCGCGGACTCGGCTCCTACAATGAGCAGTTCTTC. The chain uses TRBV6-5 and TRBJ2-1; a weak D match, TRBD2 (5 bases). This CDR3 has 15 amino acids. CDR1 is MNHEY and CDR2 is SVGAGI in the germline V gene. V shed 6 bases and J shed 0 bases, with 12 bases lying between them.

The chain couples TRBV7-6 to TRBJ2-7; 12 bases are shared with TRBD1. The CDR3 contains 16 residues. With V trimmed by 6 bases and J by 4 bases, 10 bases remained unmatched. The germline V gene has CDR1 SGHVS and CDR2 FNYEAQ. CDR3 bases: TGTGCCAGCAGTCCAGAGGGACAGGGGGCCGCATACGAGCAGTACTTC. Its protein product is CASSPEGQGAAYEQYF.

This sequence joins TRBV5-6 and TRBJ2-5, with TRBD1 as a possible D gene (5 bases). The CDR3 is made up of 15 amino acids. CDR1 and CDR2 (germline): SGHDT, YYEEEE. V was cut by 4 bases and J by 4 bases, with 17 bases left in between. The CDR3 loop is CASSPTDRPLETQYF. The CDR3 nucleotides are TGTGCCAGCAGCCCGACCGACAGACCCCTAGAGACCCAGTACTTC. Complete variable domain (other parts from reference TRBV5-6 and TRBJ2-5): DAGVTQSPTHLIKTRGQQVTLRCSPKSGHDTVSWYQQALGQGPQFIFQYYEEEERQRGNFPDRFSGHQFPNYSSELNVNALLLGDSALYLCASSPTDRPLETQYFGPGTRLLVL.

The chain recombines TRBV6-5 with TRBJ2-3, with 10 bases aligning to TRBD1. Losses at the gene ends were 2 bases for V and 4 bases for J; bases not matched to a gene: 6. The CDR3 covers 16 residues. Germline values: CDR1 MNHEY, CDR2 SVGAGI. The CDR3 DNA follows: TGTGCCAGCAGTTACATGGGACAGGGGATCGCAGATACGCAGTATTTT. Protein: CASSYMGQGIADTQYF.

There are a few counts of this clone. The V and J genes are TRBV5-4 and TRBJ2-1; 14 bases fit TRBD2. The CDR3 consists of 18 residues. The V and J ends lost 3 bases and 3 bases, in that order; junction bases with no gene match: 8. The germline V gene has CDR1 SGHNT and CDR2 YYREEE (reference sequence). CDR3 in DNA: TGTGCCAGCAGCTCGGGACTAGCGGGAGCGGTCGGCTACAATGAGCAGTTCTTC. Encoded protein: CASSSGLAGAVGYNEQFF.

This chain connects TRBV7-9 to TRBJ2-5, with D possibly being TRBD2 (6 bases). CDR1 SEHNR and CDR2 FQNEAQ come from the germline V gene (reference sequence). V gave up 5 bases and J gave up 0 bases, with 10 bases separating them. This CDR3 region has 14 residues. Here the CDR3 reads CASSRGRYQETQYF. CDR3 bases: TGTGCCAGCAGCAGAGGGAGGTACCAAGAGACCCAGTACTTC.

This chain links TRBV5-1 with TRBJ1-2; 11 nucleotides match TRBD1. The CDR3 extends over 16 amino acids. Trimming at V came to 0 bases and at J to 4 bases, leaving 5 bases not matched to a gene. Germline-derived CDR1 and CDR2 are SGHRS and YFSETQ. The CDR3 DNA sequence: TGCGCCAGCAGCTTGGGAGGACAGGGGGCTGGCTATGGCTACACCTTC. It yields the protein CASSLGGQGAGYGYTF. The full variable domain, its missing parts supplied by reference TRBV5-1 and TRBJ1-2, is KAGVTQTPRYLIKTRGQQVTLSCSPISGHRSVSWYQQTPGQGLQFLFEYFSETQRNKGNFPGRFSGRQFSNSRSEMNVSTLELGDSALYLCASSLGGQGAGYGYTFGSGTRLTVV.

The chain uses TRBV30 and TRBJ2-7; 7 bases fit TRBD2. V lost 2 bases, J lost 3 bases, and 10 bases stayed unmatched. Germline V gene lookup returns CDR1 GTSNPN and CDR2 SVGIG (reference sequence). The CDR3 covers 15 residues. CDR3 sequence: CAWSSPRDYRYEQYF. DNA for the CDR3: TGTGCCTGGAGTTCTCCTAGGGACTACCGCTACGAGCAGTACTTC.

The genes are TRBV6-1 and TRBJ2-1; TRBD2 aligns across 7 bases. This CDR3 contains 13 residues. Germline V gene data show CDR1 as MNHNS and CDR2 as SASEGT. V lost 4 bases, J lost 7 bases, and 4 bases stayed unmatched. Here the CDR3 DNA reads TGTGCCAGCAGTGCAAGGGACTATAATGAGCAGTTCTTC. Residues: CASSARDYNEQFF.

The chain's CDR3 is CASRPGLNYEQYF. CDR3 sequence (DNA): TGTGCCAGCAGACCCGGACTGAATTACGAGCAGTACTTC. The chain combines TRBV6-6 with TRBJ2-7; D possibly corresponds to TRBD2 (5 bases). Trimming took off 6 bases at V and 4 bases at J, with 13 bases between the two ends. CDR3 length: 13 residues. From germline, CDR1 is MNHNY and CDR2 SVGAGI (reference sequence).

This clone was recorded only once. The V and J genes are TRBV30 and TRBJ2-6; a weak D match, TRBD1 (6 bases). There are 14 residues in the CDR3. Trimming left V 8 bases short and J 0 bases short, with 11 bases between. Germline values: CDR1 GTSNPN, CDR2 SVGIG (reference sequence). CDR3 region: CASPQGSGANVLTF. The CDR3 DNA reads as TGTGCCAGCCCACAGGGCTCTGGGGCCAACGTCCTGACTTTC.

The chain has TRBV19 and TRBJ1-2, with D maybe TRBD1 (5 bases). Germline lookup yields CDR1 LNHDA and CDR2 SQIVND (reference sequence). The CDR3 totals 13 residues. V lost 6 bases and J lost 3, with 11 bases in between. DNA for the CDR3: TGTGCCAGTAGCGCGGGACGCCACTATGGCTACACCTTC. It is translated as CASSAGRHYGYTF.

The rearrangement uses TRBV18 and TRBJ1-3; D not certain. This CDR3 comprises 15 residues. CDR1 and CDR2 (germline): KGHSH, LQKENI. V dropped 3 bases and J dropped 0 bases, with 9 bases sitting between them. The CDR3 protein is CASSPQEHSGNTIYF. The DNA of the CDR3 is TGTGCCAGCTCACCCCAAGAGCACTCTGGAAACACCATATATTTT.

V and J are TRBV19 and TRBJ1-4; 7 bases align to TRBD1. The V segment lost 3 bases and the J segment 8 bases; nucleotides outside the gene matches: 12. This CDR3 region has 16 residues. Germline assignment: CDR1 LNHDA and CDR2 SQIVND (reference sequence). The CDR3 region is CASSITDRAIEEKLFF. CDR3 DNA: TGTGCCAGTAGTATCACAGACAGGGCCATCGAGGAAAAACTGTTTTTT.